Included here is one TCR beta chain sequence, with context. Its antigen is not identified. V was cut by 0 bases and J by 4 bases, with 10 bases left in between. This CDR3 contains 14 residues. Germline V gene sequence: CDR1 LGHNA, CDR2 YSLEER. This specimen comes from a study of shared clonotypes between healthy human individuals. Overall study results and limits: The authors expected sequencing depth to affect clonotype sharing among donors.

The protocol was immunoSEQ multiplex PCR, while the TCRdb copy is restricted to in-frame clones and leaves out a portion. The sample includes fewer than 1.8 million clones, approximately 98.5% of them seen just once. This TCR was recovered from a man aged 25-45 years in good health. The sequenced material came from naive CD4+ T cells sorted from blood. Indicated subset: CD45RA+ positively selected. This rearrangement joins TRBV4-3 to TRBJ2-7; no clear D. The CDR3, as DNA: TGCGCCAGCAGCCAAGATCTCTCGGGTTACGAGCAGTACTTC. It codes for CASSQDLSGYEQYF.